These 27 T cell receptor beta chains came from one sample sequenced in a study of molecular identifiers for immune sequencing clone quantification. TCRdb ran MiXCR on the PCR reads and lists one entry per CDR3 protein. The sample gives roughly 320,000 distinct CDR3 sequences, 24% of which show up once; roughly 0.7% is in the top ten. Sequences were obtained from naive CD8+ T cells from blood, with Jurkat cell RNA spiked in. Indicated subset: FACS-sorted CD8+CD4-CCR7+CD45RA+ naive T cells. These receptors were taken from a human donor in good health. Some libraries in this study had Jurkat cell RNA spiked in.

In this sample, this clonotype turned up many times. The gene calls are TRBV13 and TRBJ2-1; D call uncertain. The V gene lost 7 bases and the J gene lost 0 bases, with 10 bases spanning the gap. The germline V gene encodes CDR1 PRHDT and CDR2 FYEKMQ (reference sequence). The CDR3 runs 14 residues. This chain's CDR3 is CASTLGHSYNEQFF. In nucleotides, the CDR3 is TGTGCCAGCACGCTGGGCCACTCCTACAATGAGCAGTTCTTC.

The chain combines TRBV6-5 with TRBJ1-5; tentative D call: TRBD1 (6 bases). The germline V and J ends were trimmed by 6 bases and 2 bases, with 14 bases remaining between them. Germline V lookup: CDR1 MNHEY, CDR2 SVGAGI. CDR3 size: 15 residues. The CDR3 here is CASRPGVMGNQPQHF. CDR3 nucleotides: TGTGCCAGCAGACCAGGGGTGATGGGCAATCAGCCCCAGCATTTT.

V is TRBV19 and J is TRBJ1-5; 7 bases match TRBD1. This CDR3 comprises 13 residues. V was pared by 5 bases and J by 10 bases, with 8 bases of the junction left unmatched. In germline, CDR1 is LNHDA, CDR2 SQIVND (reference sequence). The CDR3 DNA is TGTGCCAGTAGTTTCGGGACAGTCGCTCCCCAGCATTTT. Translation gives CASSFGTVAPQHF.

The CDR3: CASSQDGSPGLTDTQYF. The CDR3 nucleotides are TGCGCCAGCAGCCAAGATGGTAGCCCGGGATTAACAGATACGCAGTATTTT. V and J are TRBV4-3 and TRBJ2-3; tentative D call: TRBD2 (5 bases). Germline-derived CDR1 and CDR2 are LGHNA and YSLEER. This CDR3 has 17 amino acids. Trimming removed 0 bases at V and 3 bases at J, with 16 bases between.

There are a few counts of this clonotype. This rearrangement joins TRBV6-6 to TRBJ2-3; 11 nucleotides agree with TRBD2. CDR1 is MNHNY, CDR2 SVGAGI, per germline (reference sequence). Trimming cost V 1 base and J 2 bases; bases outside gene matches: 2. The CDR3 spans 16 residues. DNA of the CDR3: TGTGCCAGCAGTTACTTGACTAGCGGGATCACAGATACGCAGTATTTT. It yields the protein CASSYLTSGITDTQYF.

This clonotype was observed at least ten times. The chain is built from TRBV19 and TRBJ1-2, with D unclear. V dropped 6 bases and J dropped 1 base, with 12 bases sitting between them. Germline lookup yields CDR1 LNHDA and CDR2 SQIVND (reference sequence). This CDR3 region has 14 residues. In DNA, the CDR3 is TGTGCCAGTAGAAGAGAGAACTATAACTATGGCTACACCTTC. Residues: CASRRENYNYGYTF. Full variable domain (rest looked up from reference TRBV19 and TRBJ1-2): DGGITQSPKYLFRKEGQNVTLSCEQNLNHDAMYWYRQDPGQGLRLIYYSQIVNDFQKGDIAEGYSVSREKKESFPLTVTSAQKNPTAFYLCASRRENYNYGYTFGSGTRLTVV.

The chain links TRBV20-1 to TRBJ1-1; 7 bases line up with TRBD1. This CDR3 has 15 amino acids. CDR1 and CDR2 (germline): DFQATT, SNEGSKA (reference sequence). CDR3 sequence reads: CNTRDIDRVNTEAFF. Here the CDR3 DNA reads TGCAATACTAGAGATATCGACAGGGTGAACACTGAAGCTTTCTTT.

A few counts support this clonotype. CDR3 sequence (DNA): TGTGCCAGCAGCTCCCTAAGCAAGGCAGATACGCAGTATTTT. Protein sequence: CASSSLSKADTQYF. This chain uses TRBV13 with TRBJ2-3; no clear D. Between the trimmed V and J ends, which lost 4 bases and 4 bases, there was a span of 12 bases. Germline V CDR1 and CDR2: PRHDT, FYEKMQ (reference sequence). The CDR3 loop spans 14 amino acids.

This CDR3 is CSVDPGTGGEKLFF. In DNA, the CDR3 is TGCAGCGTTGATCCCGGGACAGGGGGTGAAAAACTGTTTTTT. The chain carries TRBV29-1 and TRBJ1-4; TRBD1 matches at 11 bases. Germline CDR1 is SQVTM and CDR2 is ANQGSEA. The CDR3 sequence is 14 residues long. Germline trimming cut 3 bases from V and 7 bases from J; bases unmatched to any gene: 4.

The chain is built from TRBV14 and TRBJ2-7; 7 bases are shared with TRBD1. In germline, CDR1 is SGHDN, CDR2 FVKESK. Trimming at V came to 0 bases and at J to 3 bases, leaving 5 bases not matched to a gene. This CDR3 is built from 15 residues. This CDR3 is CASSQDETGCYEQYF. DNA for the CDR3: TGTGCCAGCAGCCAAGATGAGACAGGGTGCTACGAGCAGTACTTC.

This clonotype was counted many times. The chain uses TRBV12-3 or TRBV12-4 and TRBJ2-4; 7 nucleotides match TRBD1. V trimming: 6 bases; J trimming: 11 bases; junction bases outside the gene matches: 7. The CDR3 is made up of 12 amino acids. The CDR3 region is CASSPDRAVQYF. In DNA, the CDR3 is TGTGCCAGCAGCCCCGACAGGGCCGTTCAGTACTTC.

The CDR3 coding sequence is TGTGCCAGCAGCTCGGAGGTGTGGGGTTTGGAGCAGTTCTTC. As protein: CASSSEVWGLEQFF. The rearrangement joins TRBV7-2 to TRBJ2-1, with a tentative D call TRBD2 (5 bases). Trimming left V 4 bases short and J 10 bases short, with 17 bases between. The CDR3 runs 14 residues. Per the germline V gene, CDR1 is SGHTA and CDR2 is FQGNSA. Variable domain in full (rest from reference TRBV7-2 and TRBJ2-1): GAGVSQSPSNKVTEKGKDVELRCDPISGHTALYWYRQSLGQGLEFLIYFQGNSAPDKSGLPSDRFSAERTGGSVSTLTIQRTQQEDSAVYLCASSSEVWGLEQFFGPGTRLTVL.

As regards this clonotype: The junction shows a germline mismatch at one end, possibly a read error. The chain recombines TRBV7-3 with TRBJ2-1; 7 nucleotides match TRBD2. This CDR3 has 16 residues. From germline, CDR1 is SGHTA and CDR2 FQGTGA. CDR3 coding DNA: TGTGCCAGCAGCCCCTTTGGGGGGGGGACCTACAATGGGCAGTTCTTC. It codes for CASSPFGGGTYNGQFF.

On this clonotype: This may stem from a read error, because a much larger clone lies one nucleotide away. This chain links TRBV5-1 with TRBJ2-7, with no clear D. Germline V gene data show CDR1 as SGHRS and CDR2 as YFSETQ. The CDR3 length is 12 residues. The CDR3 bases are TGCGCCGGCAGCTCCAGCCCCTACGAGCAGTACTTC. It encodes CAGSSSPYEQYF.

The CDR3 loop is CASSVTTGELFF. Written as DNA, the CDR3 is TGTGCCAGCAGCGTAACGACCGGGGAGCTGTTTTTT. The gene calls are TRBV9 and TRBJ2-2; D not certain. The germline V gene encodes CDR1 SGDLS and CDR2 YYNGEE. The CDR3 extends over 12 amino acids. V dropped 1 base and J dropped 5 bases, with 3 bases sitting between them.

On this clonotype: A clone one base away is much larger, so this may be a read error. The rearrangement links TRBV4-1 to TRBJ1-2; possibly TRBD1 for D (5 bases). The CDR3 totals 15 residues. Trimming cost V 1 base and J 4 bases, with 13 bases left between them. Germline assignment: CDR1 MGHRA and CDR2 YSYEKL. DNA of the CDR3: TGCGCCAGCAGCCAAGGCACAGGAGCGGTCTATGGCTACACCTTC. The encoded protein is CASSQGTGAVYGYTF.

As regards this clonotype: The junction and the germline gene differ at one end; a read error may be behind it. The gene calls are TRBV18 and TRBJ1-1; D remains unclear. CDR3 length: 13 amino acids. Per germline, CDR1 KGHSH and CDR2 LQKENI. CDR3 nucleotides: TGTGCCTGCTCGATCGGGTCGAACACTGAAGCTTTCTTT. Translating it yields CACSIGSNTEAFF.

This clonotype appeared many times. The V call is TRBV5-5, the J call TRBJ1-3, with no clear D. The V end lost 2 bases, the J end lost 4 bases, and 13 bases lay between the germline ends. The CDR3 has 15 residues. Germline assignment: CDR1 SGHKS and CDR2 YYEKEE (reference sequence). Here the CDR3 reads CASSFSPEPGNTIYF. The CDR3 nucleotides read TGTGCCAGCAGCTTCAGTCCAGAGCCCGGAAACACCATATATTTT. Full variable domain (remainder filled in from reference TRBV5-5 and TRBJ1-3): DAGVTQSPTHLIKTRGQQVTLRCSPISGHKSVSWYQQVLGQGPQFIFQYYEKEERGRGNFPDRFSARQFPNYSSELNVNALLLGDSALYLCASSFSPEPGNTIYFGEGSWLTVV.

Remarks on this clonotype: One junction end does not reproduce the germline sequence, and a read error may be involved. This sequence joins TRBV28 and TRBJ2-5; 9 bases align to TRBD1. The CDR3 runs 16 residues. CDR1 is MDHEN and CDR2 is SYDVKM in the germline V gene. The CDR3 nucleotides read TGTGCCATCAGTTTCCCGACAGGGGGTGGGCCGGAGACCCAGTACTTC. This gives the protein CAISFPTGGGPETQYF.

A note on this clonotype: This may be a read error, as it is one base from a much larger clone. The rearrangement uses TRBV30 and TRBJ2-1, with D maybe TRBD2 (7 bases). The CDR3 is 14 residues long. The V gene's germline CDR1 is GTSNPN and CDR2 SVGIG (reference sequence). Trimming removed 4 bases from V and 6 bases from J, with 16 bases in between. The CDR3 loop reads CAWTWRGPTNEQFF. CDR3 nucleotides: TGTGCCTGGACGTGGCGGGGGCCCACCAATGAGCAGTTCTTC.

In this sample, this clonotype turned up many times. The chain links TRBV12-3 or TRBV12-4 to TRBJ2-3; D gene unclear. The germline V and J ends were trimmed by 6 bases and 6 bases, with 7 bases remaining between them. This CDR3 has 11 residues. The CDR3 region is CASRSLDTQYF. CDR3 bases: TGTGCCAGCAGGAGTTTGGATACGCAGTATTTT.

This clonotype was recorded many times. The gene calls are TRBV9 and TRBJ2-3; D perhaps matches TRBD1 (7 bases). CDR1 and CDR2 from the germline V gene are SGDLS and YYNGEE. The CDR3 length is 16 residues. Trimming removed 2 bases from V and 1 base from J, with 14 bases in between. CDR3 in amino acids: CASSVVQGGRTDTQYF. The DNA of the CDR3 is TGTGCCAGCAGCGTGGTTCAGGGGGGACGCACAGATACGCAGTATTTT.

This clonotype was detected only a few times. V usage is TRBV28 and J usage is TRBJ2-4; D possibly corresponds to TRBD1 (5 bases). Trimming took off 8 bases at V and 1 base at J, with 12 bases between the two ends. This CDR3 spans 14 amino acids. Germline V gene lookup returns CDR1 MDHEN and CDR2 SYDVKM. The CDR3, as DNA: TGTGCCAGCCTCAGGGAAATGGCCAAAAACATTCAGTACTTC. Encoded protein: CASLREMAKNIQYF.

There are a few counts of this clonotype. V gene TRBV20-1 combines with J gene TRBJ2-2, with a weak D call TRBD2 (6 bases). Germline values: CDR1 DFQATT, CDR2 SNEGSKA (reference sequence). The CDR3 runs to 15 residues. Trimming took off 0 bases at V and 4 bases at J, with 12 bases between the two ends. DNA for the CDR3: TGCAGTGCTAGAGATTACGGGAGCGGCACCGGGGAGCTGTTTTTT. It yields the protein CSARDYGSGTGELFF.

This clonotype appeared once. At one boundary the junction diverges from the germline segment, which might be a read error. CDR3 sequence (DNA): TGTGCCAGCAGCCGGGACAGAAATCAGCCCCAGCGTTTT. Protein sequence: CASSRDRNQPQRF. The V call is TRBV5-6, the J call TRBJ1-5; 7 bases fit TRBD1. This CDR3 spans 13 amino acids. From germline, CDR1 is SGHDT and CDR2 YYEEEE. The entire variable domain, with the rest obtained from reference TRBV5-6 and TRBJ1-5, is as follows: DAGVTQSPTHLIKTRGQQVTLRCSPKSGHDTVSWYQQALGQGPQFIFQYYEEEERQRGNFPDRFSGHQFPNYSSELNVNALLLGDSALYLCASSRDRNQPQRFGDGTRLSIL.

The table lists this clonotype with a few counts. This rearrangement joins TRBV13 to TRBJ2-3; 9 bases are a match to TRBD2. The J segment lost 0 bases and the V segment lost 4 bases, leaving 5 bases of the junction unmatched. Germline assignment: CDR1 PRHDT and CDR2 FYEKMQ (reference sequence). This CDR3 has 16 residues. The CDR3 is CASSSSSGDSTDTQYF. The CDR3 nucleotides are TGTGCCAGCAGCTCCTCTAGCGGGGATAGCACAGATACGCAGTATTTT.

As to this clonotype: The CDR3 ends on some other residue instead of the conserved phenylalanine or tryptophan, so this is likely a read error. This chain uses TRBV28 with TRBJ1-5, with 7 bases matching TRBD1. There are 14 residues in the CDR3. Germline V CDR1 and CDR2: MDHEN, SYDVKM. The ends lost 9 bases at V and 2 bases at J; junction bases unmatched: 7. Written as DNA, the CDR3 is TGTGCCAGTCACTGGGACAGTGGCAATCAGCCCCAGCATGTT. Its protein is CASHWDSGNQPQHV.